These 31 T cell receptor beta chains share one sample of origin, sequenced in a study of blood T cells in healthy people across ages (dated by TCRdb to between 2015 and 2016). The library was built by means of 5' RACE. Sequencing used an Illumina HiSeq 2500. A second roughly 7 to 11 cycle PCR used a sample-barcoded 5' primer and a J-beta primer mix. The public reads were reanalyzed by TCRdb: fastp trimming at Q25, MiXCR alignment, in-frame beta chains only. Each entry merges the rows of one CDR3 protein and shows their most common DNA and genes. The sample records a few hundred thousand distinct CDR3 sequences, 25% to 30% of which are singletons. In total, the top ten clones hold approximately 17% of the sample. The sample consisted of blood. The origin of the receptors is a woman in her 70s in good health.

The chain recombines TRBV5-1 with TRBJ1-1, with 8 bases matching TRBD1. CDR3 length equals 15 residues. Germline trimming cut 5 bases from V and 5 bases from J; bases unmatched to any gene: 11. The germline CDR1 and CDR2 sequences are SGHRS and YFSETQ. The CDR3 sequence: CASRSGTGGATEAFF. CDR3 bases: TGCGCCAGCAGATCCGGGACAGGTGGAGCGACTGAAGCTTTCTTT.

This clonotype was seen at least ten times. DNA of the CDR3: TGTGCCAGCAGCGTAGACGCACAGGGGGGGAACACTGAAGCTTTCTTT. Protein product: CASSVDAQGGNTEAFF. The chain uses TRBV9 and TRBJ1-1, with 8 bases matching TRBD1. Losses at the gene ends were 0 bases for V and 1 base for J; bases not matched to a gene: 5. CDR1 is SGDLS and CDR2 is YYNGEE in the germline V gene. CDR3 length: 16 amino acids.

V and J are TRBV7-8 and TRBJ2-7; D is uncertain. CDR1 is SGHVS, CDR2 FQNEAQ, per germline. Trimming pared 0 bases from V and 0 bases from J, leaving 6 bases between. The CDR3 sequence is 14 residues long. Here the CDR3 DNA reads TGTGCCAGCAGCTTAGCGCGGACCTCCTACGAGCAGTACTTC. Its translation: CASSLARTSYEQYF.

This rearrangement joins TRBV6-5 to TRBJ2-4; tentatively, D is TRBD1 (5 bases). V was clipped by 7 bases and J by 7 bases, with 26 bases between them. Per the germline V gene, CDR1 is MNHEY and CDR2 is SVGAGI. This CDR3 contains 17 residues. The CDR3 spells CASTSNPVDAGKNIQYF. CDR3 sequence (DNA): TGTGCCAGCACTTCAAATCCCGTCGATGCAGGGAAGAACATTCAGTACTTC.

This sequence joins TRBV5-8 and TRBJ2-6; D might be TRBD2 (5 bases). The V end was cut by 1 base, the J end by 2 bases, with 10 bases between. CDR1 SGHTS and CDR2 YDEGEE come from the germline V gene. This CDR3 has 16 residues. The CDR3 coding sequence is TGTGCCAGCAGCTTGTCGCTCGGGGCTGGGGCCAACGTCCTGACTTTC. Translation gives CASSLSLGAGANVLTF. Based on the CDR3 plus reference TRBV5-8 and TRBJ2-6, the full variable domain is EAGVTQSPTHLIKTRGQQATLRCSPISGHTSVYWYQQALGLGLQFLLWYDEGEERNRGNFPPRFSGRQFPNYSSELNVNALELEDSALYLCASSLSLGAGANVLTFGAGSRLTVL.

The chain is built from TRBV27 and TRBJ2-7; 10 bases match TRBD1. Germline V gene sequence: CDR1 MNHEY, CDR2 SMNVEV (reference sequence). The CDR3 contains 13 residues. J gave up 3 bases and V 9 bases, and 5 bases lay outside the gene matches. The CDR3 nucleotides are TGTGCCAGGAACCGGGACAGGGGCTACGAGCAGTACTTC. Translating it yields CARNRDRGYEQYF.

This chain connects TRBV27 to TRBJ1-6; D gene ambiguous. Trimming took 6 bases from V and 10 from J, leaving 13 bases between them. CDR1 and CDR2 (germline): MNHEY, SMNVEV (reference sequence). The CDR3 covers 13 residues. In DNA form, the CDR3 reads TGTGCCAGCAGGAGCGGAGTAGGATCACCCCTCCACTTT. It encodes CASRSGVGSPLHF.

Note on this clonotype: At one boundary the junction diverges from the germline segment, which might be a read error. The chain couples TRBV12-3 or TRBV12-4 to TRBJ1-4, with D perhaps TRBD1 (5 bases). This CDR3 region has 14 residues. The CDR3 DNA follows: TGTGTCAGCAGTTTAGGGGCAGAGAATGAAAAACTGTTTTTT. This sequence encodes CVSSLGAENEKLFF.

This clonotype has more than one count but fewer than ten. This chain joins TRBV4-1 and TRBJ2-3, with D perhaps TRBD1 (5 bases). The CDR3 is 15 residues long. V lost 0 bases and J lost 1, with 8 bases in between. Germline CDR1 reads MGHRA; CDR2 reads YSYEKL. The CDR3 bases are TGCGCCAGCAGCCAAGATACGACAGGCACAGATACGCAGTATTTT. Protein product: CASSQDTTGTDTQYF.

The J gene is TRBJ2-5, the V gene TRBV20-1; no reliable D call. The J call could be wrong; TRBJ2-1 is a better fit for the DNA end. Per germline, CDR1 DFQATT and CDR2 SNEGSKA (reference sequence). CDR3 size: 12 residues. The CDR3 sequence is CSAGPWSNEQFF. The CDR3 nucleotides read TGCAGTGCCGGGCCCTGGTCTAATGAGCAGTTCTTC.

This clonotype has a handful of counts. V and J are TRBV12-3 or TRBV12-4 and TRBJ1-1; 7 bases fit TRBD1. With V trimmed by 0 bases and J by 6 bases, 4 bases remained unmatched. The CDR3 length is 14 residues. The CDR3 nucleotides are TGTGCCAGCAGTTTAGCCAGGGGGGCGGCTGAAGCTTTCTTT. The encoded protein is CASSLARGAAEAFF.

In its sample, this clonotype was seen a few times. The chain recombines TRBV29-1 with TRBJ2-5; D gene ambiguous. The CDR3 runs to 14 residues. The V end was cut by 3 bases, the J end by 2 bases, with 13 bases between. Germline CDR1 reads SQVTM; CDR2 reads ANQGSEA. CDR3 DNA: TGCAGCGTTGAGATTGGTACAGTTCAAGAGACCCAGTACTTC. Amino acids: CSVEIGTVQETQYF.

This clonotype occurred many times. The chain joins TRBV20-1 to TRBJ2-5; D perhaps matches TRBD2 (6 bases). The CDR3 is made up of 16 amino acids. The V gene's germline CDR1 is DFQATT and CDR2 SNEGSKA (reference sequence). Trimming removed 0 bases at V and 1 base at J, with 15 bases between. The CDR3 region has the DNA TGCAGTGCTAGAGATGGGACTTCTTTCACCCAAGAGACCCAGTACTTC. Its translation: CSARDGTSFTQETQYF.

The V and J genes are TRBV24-1 and TRBJ1-2, with D possibly being TRBD1 (5 bases). V was pared by 2 bases and J by 9 bases, with 15 bases between. The germline V gene has CDR1 KGHDR and CDR2 SFDVKD. This CDR3 spans 14 amino acids. DNA of the CDR3: TGTGCCACCAGTGATTCGGGACGGGGGAATAGCTACACCTTC. This codes for CATSDSGRGNSYTF.

A note on this clonotype: One base away lies a much larger clone, so this may be a sequencing read error. The V gene is TRBV7-2, the J gene TRBJ2-3; 13 nucleotides match TRBD2. The germline gives CDR1 SGHTA, CDR2 FQGNSA. J gave up 8 bases and V 5 bases, and 10 bases lay outside the gene matches. The CDR3 is 16 amino acids. In nucleotides, the CDR3 is TGTGCCAGCAGCCCAGGACTAGCGGGGGCCACGGGTACGCAGTATTTT. Its translation is CASSPGLAGATGTQYF. Complete variable domain (other parts from reference TRBV7-2 and TRBJ2-3): GAGVSQSPSNKVTEKGKDVELRCDPISGHTALYWYRQSLGQGLEFLIYFQGNSAPDKSGLPSDRFSAERTGGSVSTLTIQRTQQEDSAVYLCASSPGLAGATGTQYFGPGTRLTVL.

This chain uses TRBV20-1 with TRBJ1-2; no definite D call. This CDR3 region has 13 residues. Germline CDR1 is DFQATT and CDR2 is SNEGSKA (reference sequence). The ends were cut back, 4 bases at V and 2 bases at J, with 11 bases in the middle. CDR3 in amino acids: CSATETVNYGYTF. The DNA for the CDR3 is TGCAGTGCTACCGAAACAGTAAACTATGGCTACACCTTC.

V is TRBV9 and J is TRBJ2-3, with 9 positions matching TRBD2. Trimming took 6 bases from V and 4 from J; bases not matched to a gene: 3. CDR1 is SGDLS and CDR2 is YYNGEE in the germline V gene. The CDR3 extends over 13 amino acids. The CDR3 DNA follows: TGTGCCAGCATGAGCGGGGGGTCAGATACGCAGTATTTT. Its protein product is CASMSGGSDTQYF.

The rearrangement links TRBV5-1 to TRBJ2-5; maybe TRBD2 (5 bases). The end of the DNA is better explained by TRBJ2-1, so the J call may be wrong. The CDR3 spans 15 residues. From germline, CDR1 is SGHRS and CDR2 YFSETQ. The CDR3, as DNA: TGCGCCAGCAGCTTGGGGCCGTCTCCGGGGAATGAGCAGTTCTTC. Translated, it gives CASSLGPSPGNEQFF.

The V call is TRBV6-2 or TRBV6-3, the J call TRBJ2-5; 10 positions agree with TRBD2. The V segment lost 5 bases and the J segment 4 bases; nucleotides outside the gene matches: 10. Per the germline V gene, CDR1 is MNHEY and CDR2 is SVGEGT. CDR3 size: 16 residues. The CDR3 spells CASSPGARTSGETQYF. In DNA, the CDR3 is TGTGCCAGCAGTCCCGGGGCGCGGACTAGCGGAGAGACCCAGTACTTC.

The chain recombines TRBV4-2 with TRBJ2-1; D ambiguous. There are 15 residues in the CDR3. Germline-derived CDR1 and CDR2 are LGHNA and YNFKEQ. Deletions cut 2 bases from V and 2 bases from J, with 10 bases between. The CDR3 bases are TGTGCCAGCAGCCAATATAGCCAGCCCTACAATGAGCAGTTCTTC. Residues: CASSQYSQPYNEQFF.

The J gene is TRBJ1-1, the V gene TRBV20-1; TRBD1 might be the D (5 bases). The CDR3 sequence is 14 residues long. Trimming took off 5 bases at V and 0 bases at J, with 13 bases between the two ends. Germline-derived CDR1 and CDR2 are DFQATT and SNEGSKA (reference sequence). The CDR3 is CSAGRQNMNTEAFF. For the CDR3, the DNA is TGCAGTGCTGGGCGACAGAATATGAACACTGAAGCTTTCTTT.

V is TRBV7-2 and J is TRBJ2-5; 8 nucleotides match TRBD2. With 3 bases clipped from V and 0 bases from J, the junction kept 6 bases outside the gene matches. Germline CDR1 is SGHTA and CDR2 is FQGNSA. The CDR3 length is 16 residues. Here the CDR3 DNA reads TGTGCCAGCAGCTTTCAGGCGGGGGGCCACCAAGAGACCCAGTACTTC. Its protein product is CASSFQAGGHQETQYF.

The sample holds many counts of this clonotype. The V call is TRBV6-2 or TRBV6-3, the J call TRBJ2-5; 11 nucleotides agree with TRBD2. The V gene's germline CDR1 is MNHEY and CDR2 SVGEGT. The V gene end was trimmed by 4 bases and the J gene end by 2 bases; junction bases not matched to a gene: 6. This CDR3 region has 16 residues. The CDR3 DNA reads as TGTGCCAGCAGTTTCCCGACTAGCGGGGCTCAAGAGACCCAGTACTTC. Translating gives CASSFPTSGAQETQYF.

This clonotype was observed a few times. This chain links TRBV7-2 with TRBJ1-4; D gene uncertain. CDR1 and CDR2 (germline): SGHTA, FQGNSA. The CDR3 totals 12 residues. Trimming took off 1 base at V and 10 bases at J, with 7 bases between the two ends. CDR3 residues: CASSLDAGKLFF. In DNA, the CDR3 is TGTGCCAGCAGCTTAGATGCAGGAAAACTGTTTTTT.

The chain carries TRBV5-6 and TRBJ1-2, with a possible D match to TRBD1 (5 bases). From germline, CDR1 is SGHDT and CDR2 YYEEEE. Between the trimmed V and J ends, which lost 7 bases and 4 bases, there was a span of 20 bases. This CDR3 has 15 amino acids. In DNA, the CDR3 is TGTGCCAGCGACAGAGGACATGCTCCATTCTATGGCTACACCTTC. It yields the protein CASDRGHAPFYGYTF.

The sample holds a few counts of this clonotype. The chain couples TRBV20-1 to TRBJ2-7; D perhaps matches TRBD1 (6 bases). Germline CDR1 reads DFQATT; CDR2 reads SNEGSKA (reference sequence). V was shortened by 6 bases and J by 0 bases, with 18 bases between the two germline ends. CDR3 length equals 15 residues. The CDR3 loop is CSATDQPGASYEQYF. In nucleotides, the CDR3 is TGCAGTGCAACCGATCAACCAGGGGCCTCCTACGAGCAGTACTTC.

The rearrangement uses TRBV7-2 and TRBJ2-3; D call uncertain. The germline V gene encodes CDR1 SGHTA and CDR2 FQGNSA. The V end was cut by 4 bases, the J end by 6 bases, with 11 bases between. There are 13 residues in the CDR3. CDR3 nucleotide sequence: TGTGCCAGCAGCTCCGACTTCCCGGATACGCAGTATTTT. Protein: CASSSDFPDTQYF.

The chain carries TRBV19 and TRBJ1-1; D ambiguous. Trimming shortened V by 0 bases and J by 5 bases, and 16 bases separated the two germline ends. Germline V gives CDR1 LNHDA, CDR2 SQIVND (reference sequence). The CDR3 runs 16 residues. CDR3 coding DNA: TGTGCCAGTAGTATAGAAAGCCCAGGTAGGTGGACTGAAGCTTTCTTT. Protein: CASSIESPGRWTEAFF.

The sample holds a few counts of this clonotype. The genes are TRBV9 and TRBJ1-4; D possibly corresponds to TRBD1 (5 bases). CDR1 and CDR2 from the germline V gene are SGDLS and YYNGEE. The V and J ends lost 1 base and 5 bases respectively, with 9 bases between them. The CDR3 totals 14 residues. The CDR3 loop is CASSVTGQNEKLFF. DNA for the CDR3: TGTGCCAGCAGCGTAACAGGTCAAAATGAAAAACTGTTTTTT.

This clonotype turned up a few times. V and J are TRBV30 and TRBJ2-5; tentative D call: TRBD2 (6 bases). The CDR3 runs 15 residues. In germline, CDR1 is GTSNPN, CDR2 SVGIG (reference sequence). Trimming left V 3 bases short and J 11 bases short, with 25 bases between. CDR3 DNA sequence: TGTGCCTGGAGGCCCGGGACTCCGCGGACGGGGGAGCAGTACTTC. Translation: CAWRPGTPRTGEQYF. Together with reference TRBV30 and TRBJ2-5, the CDR3 gives the full variable domain: SQTIHQWPATLVQPVGSPLSLECTVEGTSNPNLYWYRQAAGRGLQLLFYSVGIGQISSEVPQNLSASRPQDRQFILSSKKLLLSDSGFYLCAWRPGTPRTGEQYFGPGTRLLVL.

This clonotype has just a few counts. The chain employs TRBV5-1 and TRBJ2-3; D uncertain. V was trimmed by 0 bases and J by 2 bases, leaving 13 bases between them. The CDR3 is 16 residues long. Germline-derived CDR1 and CDR2 are SGHRS and YFSETQ. The CDR3 here is CASSLAILESTDTQYF. Written as DNA, the CDR3 is TGCGCCAGCAGCTTGGCGATTCTGGAGTCCACAGATACGCAGTATTTT. Variable domain in full (rest from reference TRBV5-1 and TRBJ2-3): KAGVTQTPRYLIKTRGQQVTLSCSPISGHRSVSWYQQTPGQGLQFLFEYFSETQRNKGNFPGRFSGRQFSNSRSEMNVSTLELGDSALYLCASSLAILESTDTQYFGPGTRLTVL.